Listed below are T cell receptor beta chains from one sample, sequenced in a study of T cell changes during pregnancy in multiple sclerosis. Profiling relied on immunoSEQ multiplex PCR, and the TCRdb table lists in-frame clones only, not all of them. Of roughly 70,000 clones in the sample, 75% to 90% were seen once. The sample consisted of peripheral blood, taken before pregnancy. All receptors derive from a female donor with multiple sclerosis, enrolled in a pregnancy study. Both conserved end residues are part of each CDR3. A D gene is named only where the DNA matches it firmly. The listing skips clone size in some rows; elsewhere it reads once, few, many or a size class.

d_call,j_call,clone_size,v_call,cdr3_nt,cdr3_aa
TRBD1,TRBJ1-2,.,TRBV7-3,TGTGCCAGCAGCGCCGGACAGGGCTATGGCTACACCTTC,CASSAGQGYGYTF
.,TRBJ2-5,.,TRBV4-2,TGTGCCAGCAGCTCAAGATCTAGTGGGGAGACCCAGTACTTC,CASSSRSSGETQYF
.,TRBJ2-2,.,TRBV27,TGTGCCAGCAGTTCGACAGAATACGCCGGGGAGCTGTTTTTT,CASSSTEYAGELFF
TRBD1,TRBJ1-1,.,TRBV5-1,TGCGCCAGCAGCGAACAGGGGGCGATTTGGACCACTGAAGCTTTCTTT,CASSEQGAIWTTEAFF
.,TRBJ1-4,once,TRBV6-5,TGTGCCAGCAGTTACGTAGAAGATGAAAAACTGTTTTTT,CASSYVEDEKLFF
TRBD2,TRBJ2-5,.,TRBV7-2,TGTGCCAGCAGCTCATTATCGTGGGGACTAGCGGACCAAGAGACCCAGTACTTC,CASSSLSWGLADQETQYF
.,TRBJ1-2,.,TRBV7-2,TGTGCCAGCAGCTTAAGGGGACTCAACTATGGCTACACCTTC,CASSLRGLNYGYTF
.,TRBJ1-5,.,TRBV6-1,TGTGCCAGCAGTGAAAAGGGGGGGGCTCGAAGCAATCAGCCCCAGCATTTT,CASSEKGGARSNQPQHF
.,TRBJ1-2,few,TRBV30,TGTGCCTGGGCCGGAAGAAGCAGGTACACCTTC,CAWAGRSRYTF
TRBD1,TRBJ1-3,.,TRBV2,TGTGCCAGCAGAGAGACAGGGAAAAACACCATATATTTT,CASRETGKNTIYF
.,TRBJ1-6,.,TRBV19,TGTGCCAGTAGTATTATCGGGATTTCTTCGAATTCACCCCTCCACTTT,CASSIIGISSNSPLHF
TRBD1,TRBJ1-5,.,TRBV30,TGTGCCTGGAGTGGGACAGGCAGAAGCAATCAGCCCCAGCATTTT,CAWSGTGRSNQPQHF
.,TRBJ1-6,.,TRBV7-2,TGTGCCAGCAGCACCAGGGGTCTTTCCTATAATTCACCCCTCCACTTT,CASSTRGLSYNSPLHF
TRBD1,TRBJ2-1,.,TRBV30,TGTGCCTGGGTGGTGGGGACAGGGGGCTACAATGAGCAGTTCTTC,CAWVVGTGGYNEQFF
TRBD2,TRBJ2-1,.,TRBV4-3,TGCGCCAGCAGCCAAGAGTGGGCGGGGGGGTCCTACAATGAGCAGTTCTTC,CASSQEWAGGSYNEQFF
.,TRBJ1-1,.,TRBV23-1,TGCGCAGGGGGGGGTACTGAAGCTTTCTTT,CAGGGTEAFF
TRBD2,TRBJ2-3,.,TRBV5-1,TGCGCCAGCAGCTCCGGGACTAGCGGGGACTTAGGGGATACGCAGTATTTT,CASSSGTSGDLGDTQYF
TRBD2,TRBJ2-3,.,TRBV7-2,TGTGCCAGCAGCACAAGGACTAGCGGAGAAGATACGCAGTATTTT,CASSTRTSGEDTQYF
TRBD1,TRBJ2-5,.,TRBV4-1,TGCGCCAGCAGCCAAGACAGGGGGAAAGAGACCCAGTACTTC,CASSQDRGKETQYF
.,TRBJ2-5,.,TRBV29-1,TGCAGCGTTGAATCCCCCCAGACAACCATCGAGACCCAGTACTTC,CSVESPQTTIETQYF
.,TRBJ1-5,.,TRBV19,TGTGCCAGTAGTAACAGTCTCAATCAGCCCCAGCATTTT,CASSNSLNQPQHF
TRBD2,TRBJ2-3,.,TRBV27,TGTGCCAGCAGTCCGCGGACTAGCGGGACAGATACGCAGTATTTT,CASSPRTSGTDTQYF
.,TRBJ2-7,.,TRBV2,TGTGCCAGCACAGTTTCTGGGAGCTCCTACGAGCAGTACTTC,CASTVSGSSYEQYF
.,TRBJ1-1,.,TRBV20-1,TGCAGTGCTAGAAGGGCGGGCGAAGCTTTCTTT,CSARRAGEAFF
.,TRBJ2-1,.,TRBV30,TGTGCCTGGAGCACTTTCGCTGAGCAGTTCTTC,CAWSTFAEQFF
TRBD2,TRBJ2-5,.,TRBV7-2,TGTGCCAGCAGCTCTCATACTAGCGGGAGAGGTGAGACCCAGTACTTC,CASSSHTSGRGETQYF
TRBD1,TRBJ2-5,.,TRBV13,TGTGCCAGCAGCTCCCGGACAGGGCCAGAGACCCAGTACTTC,CASSSRTGPETQYF
TRBD1,TRBJ1-2,.,TRBV6-1,TGTGCCAGCAGTGGGACAGGGGGCATCAAAACTTATAACTATGGCTACACCTTC,CASSGTGGIKTYNYGYTF
TRBD2,TRBJ2-3,.,TRBV4-2,TGTGCCAGCAGCCAAGGGGCTAGCGGGAGCACAGATACGCAGTATTTT,CASSQGASGSTDTQYF
.,TRBJ2-1,.,TRBV11-3,TGTGCCAGCAGCGTCCGGGGAGACAATGAGCAGTTCTTC,CASSVRGDNEQFF
TRBD2,TRBJ2-7,.,TRBV19,TGTGCCAGTAGTAAAGGACTAGCGGGAGGGGCCTACGAGCAGTACTTC,CASSKGLAGGAYEQYF
.,TRBJ1-3,.,TRBV5-1,TGCGCCAGCAGTGACAGGAGCTCTGGAAACACCATATATTTT,CASSDRSSGNTIYF
.,TRBJ1-1,.,TRBV7-8,TGTGCCAGCAGCCCACAAATGACAGCTTTGAACACTGAAGCTTTCTTT,CASSPQMTALNTEAFF
.,TRBJ1-5,.,TRBV19,TGTGCCAGTAGTGTTAATCAGGGTAACAATCAGCCCCAGCATTTT,CASSVNQGNNQPQHF
TRBD1,TRBJ2-7,once,TRBV29-1,TGCAGCGTCGCTTACAGGGGGCGCTCCTACGAGCAGTACTTC,CSVAYRGRSYEQYF
.,TRBJ2-1,.,TRBV14,TGTGCCAGCAGCCAAGTTCGCAATGAGCAGTTCTTC,CASSQVRNEQFF
TRBD1,TRBJ1-5,few,TRBV2,TGTGCCAGCAGTGGGACAGGGCGGGGGAATCAGCCCCAGCATTTT,CASSGTGRGNQPQHF
TRBD1,TRBJ1-5,.,TRBV4-1,TGCGCCAGCAGCCAAGATCCAGGACAGGGGATCAATCAGCCCCAGCATTTT,CASSQDPGQGINQPQHF
.,TRBJ2-7,.,TRBV30,TGTGCCTGGGAAGCCGCGAGACAGAGGAACTTCTACGAGCAGTACTTC,CAWEAARQRNFYEQYF
TRBD1,TRBJ2-2,.,TRBV27,TGTGCCAGCACCCGTAAGGGACAGGTCAACACCGGGGAGCTGTTTTTT,CASTRKGQVNTGELFF
.,TRBJ2-2,.,TRBV10-3,TGTGCCATCAGTGACAGGGGCCCCCCCACCGGGGAGCTGTTTTTT,CAISDRGPPTGELFF
.,TRBJ1-4,.,TRBV6-5,TGTGCCAGCCGAGGGAATAATGAAAAACTGTTTTTT,CASRGNNEKLFF
.,TRBJ2-7,.,TRBV6-5,TGTGCCAGCAGCCAGATGATGGGCGCCGTCCACGAGCAGTACTTC,CASSQMMGAVHEQYF
.,TRBJ1-2,.,TRBV6-5,TGTGCCAGCAGTTACAAGGGGAACTATGGCTACACCTTC,CASSYKGNYGYTF
.,TRBJ2-1,.,TRBV11-3,TGTGCCAGCAGCTTAGTGGCTAGCCACAACAATGAGCAGTTCTTC,CASSLVASHNNEQFF
TRBD1,TRBJ1-1,.,TRBV27,TGTGCCAGCAGTTTACGTCCGAGACAGGGGAGGACTGAAGCTTTCTTT,CASSLRPRQGRTEAFF
.,TRBJ2-2,.,TRBV4-1,TGCGCCAGCAGCCAAGAGACTGAAGGGGAGCTGTTTTTT,CASSQETEGELFF
.,TRBJ1-1,.,TRBV9,TGTGCCAGCAGCGTAGAAGCACAGGGAGGGGCAGCTTTCTTT,CASSVEAQGGAAFF
TRBD1,TRBJ1-1,once,TRBV5-1,TGCGCCAGCACCCTGGGACAGCACAAGGACACTGAAGCTTTCTTT,CASTLGQHKDTEAFF